The 27 T cell receptor beta chains presented below share a single source sample, sequenced in a study of blood T cell repertoires in COVID-19. TCRdb's copy holds only in-frame clones and misses some; the assay was immunoSEQ multiplex PCR. The sample has under 150,000 clones, approximately 79% seen once. The sample consisted of PBMCs or T cells enriched from blood (not recorded which). Receptor source: a man in his forties or fifties with acute COVID-19.

Worth noting for this clone: The junction shows a germline mismatch at one end, possibly a read error. The chain couples TRBV7-7 to TRBJ2-3, with 8 bases matching TRBD2. From germline, CDR1 is SSHAT and CDR2 FNYEAQ (reference sequence). CDR3 length: 14 residues. The CDR3 region is CASSSGLGADTQYF. As DNA, the CDR3 is TGTGCTAGCAGCTCGGGACTAGGCGCAGATACGCAGTATTTT. Combining the CDR3 with reference TRBV7-7 and TRBJ2-3 gives the whole variable domain GAGVSQSPRYKVTKRGQDVTLRCDPISSHATLYWYQQALGQGPEFLTYFNYEAQPDKSGLPSDRFSAERPEGSISTLTIQRTEQRDSAMYRCASSSGLGADTQYFGPGTRLTVL.

The chain recombines TRBV19 with TRBJ1-1; D gene ambiguous. The V gene's germline CDR1 is LNHDA and CDR2 SQIVND (reference sequence). V was trimmed by 6 bases and J by 1 base, leaving 12 bases between them. The CDR3 is 14 residues long. The DNA for the CDR3 is TGTGCCAGTAGACTCTACCGGGGGAACACTGAAGCTTTCTTT. Protein product: CASRLYRGNTEAFF. The entire variable domain, with the rest obtained from reference TRBV19 and TRBJ1-1, is as follows: DGGITQSPKYLFRKEGQNVTLSCEQNLNHDAMYWYRQDPGQGLRLIYYSQIVNDFQKGDIAEGYSVSREKKESFPLTVTSAQKNPTAFYLCASRLYRGNTEAFFGQGTRLTVV.

The chain has TRBV18 and TRBJ2-3; 12 bases fit TRBD1. The CDR3 is made up of 17 amino acids. Germline-derived CDR1 and CDR2 are KGHSH and LQKENI. V lost 1 base and J lost 4; bases outside the gene matches: 6. The CDR3 loop is CASSPQQGQGAADTQYF. For the CDR3, the DNA is TGTGCCAGCTCACCACAACAGGGACAGGGGGCAGCAGATACGCAGTATTTT.

This sequence joins TRBV6-5 and TRBJ1-2; no reliable D call. The length of the CDR3 is 12 residues. The germline gives CDR1 MNHEY, CDR2 SVGAGI. Between the trimmed V and J ends, which lost 6 bases and 8 bases, there was a span of 13 bases. CDR3 coding DNA: TGTGCCAGCAGCCCCGGTTTTCTCGGCTACACCTTC. Translated: CASSPGFLGYTF.

The CDR3 nucleotides are TGTGCCAGCAGTTTGCTCGGTGCAGATACGCAGTATTTT. Protein sequence: CASSLLGADTQYF. The chain uses TRBV12-3 or TRBV12-4 and TRBJ2-3; D remains ambiguous. V lost 3 bases and J lost 4, with 8 bases in between. The length of the CDR3 is 13 residues.

This clone has just a few counts. This chain links TRBV3-1 (or the pseudogene TRBV3-2) with TRBJ1-1; D unresolved. The CDR3 is 13 residues long. Trimming shortened V by 3 bases and J by 7 bases, and 12 bases separated the two germline ends. Germline assignment: CDR1 LGHDT and CDR2 YNNKEL (reference sequence). The DNA of the CDR3 is TGTGCCAGCAGCCACGGGGAGCTGAATGAAGCTTTCTTT. This gives the protein CASSHGELNEAFF.

This chain connects TRBV28 to TRBJ2-7, with D unresolved. CDR1 is MDHEN, CDR2 SYDVKM, per germline. The CDR3 loop spans 15 amino acids. V lost 4 bases and J 3 bases, leaving 16 bases between the germline ends. The CDR3 loop is CASSYSSGRNYEQYF. The CDR3 region has the DNA TGTGCCAGCAGTTATTCGTCAGGTCGTAACTACGAGCAGTACTTC.

V is TRBV5-8 and J is TRBJ2-2; the D is unclear. The CDR3 is 13 amino acids. The germline V gene encodes CDR1 SGHTS and CDR2 YDEGEE. V dropped 4 bases and J dropped 2 bases, with 6 bases sitting between them. For the CDR3, the DNA is TGTGCCAGCAGCCGCTACAACACCGGGGAGCTGTTTTTT. Residues: CASSRYNTGELFF.

The rearrangement links TRBV15 to TRBJ1-1, with 7 bases fitting TRBD1. The CDR3 has 13 amino acids. The germline CDR1 and CDR2 sequences are LNHNV and YYDKDF (reference sequence). The V gene end was trimmed by 3 bases and the J gene end by 7 bases; junction bases not matched to a gene: 5. CDR3 residues: CATSSTGEYEAFF. CDR3 nucleotides: TGTGCCACCAGCAGTACAGGGGAGTATGAAGCTTTCTTT.

This clone was detected once. The rearrangement joins TRBV7-9 to TRBJ1-3; 7 bases agree with TRBD1. Per the germline V gene, CDR1 is SEHNR and CDR2 is FQNEAQ (reference sequence). The CDR3 sequence is 15 residues long. The V segment lost 3 bases and the J segment 0 bases; nucleotides outside the gene matches: 2. The CDR3 here is CASSLTGSSGNTIYF. The CDR3 DNA reads TGTGCCAGCAGCTTGACAGGGAGCTCTGGAAACACCATATATTTT.

V gene TRBV7-9 combines with J gene TRBJ2-3, with a possible D match to TRBD2 (6 bases). The germline V gene encodes CDR1 SEHNR and CDR2 FQNEAQ (reference sequence). V was clipped by 0 bases and J by 14 bases, with 18 bases between them. CDR3 length equals 14 residues. The CDR3 DNA follows: TGTGCCAGCAGCTTAGCTGGGACTCCAGTCCAAGGGTATTTT. Translating it yields CASSLAGTPVQGYF. The whole variable domain, remainder taken from reference TRBV7-9 and TRBJ2-3, is DTGVSQNPRHKITKRGQNVTFRCDPISEHNRLYWYRQTLGQGPEFLTYFQNEAQLEKSRLLSDRFSAERPKGSFSTLEIQRTEQGDSAMYLCASSLAGTPVQGYFGPGTRLTVL.

The gene calls are TRBV9 and TRBJ2-2, with 11 bases identical to TRBD2. Germline trimming cut 4 bases from V and 5 bases from J; bases unmatched to any gene: 4. This CDR3 has 15 amino acids. The germline V gene encodes CDR1 SGDLS and CDR2 YYNGEE. In DNA form, the CDR3 reads TGTGCCAGCAGCTCCCGACTAGCGGGGACCGGGGAGCTGTTTTTT. Translating it yields CASSSRLAGTGELFF.

This chain uses TRBV5-1 with TRBJ1-2; the D gene is possibly TRBD1 (6 bases). Trimming pared 4 bases from V and 6 bases from J, leaving 10 bases between. CDR3 length: 12 amino acids. CDR1 SGHRS and CDR2 YFSETQ come from the germline V gene. CDR3 region: CASSPAGDGYTF. CDR3 sequence (DNA): TGCGCCAGCAGCCCGGCAGGGGATGGCTACACCTTC.

V gene TRBV24-1 combines with J gene TRBJ2-5; TRBD1 might be the D (6 bases). This CDR3 contains 14 residues. Germline CDR1 is KGHDR and CDR2 is SFDVKD. With 11 bases removed from V and 3 bases from J, the gap between germline ends came to 18 bases. CDR3 residues: CARSLGTRKETQYF. The CDR3 DNA reads TGTGCCAGGAGCCTTGGGACACGTAAAGAGACCCAGTACTTC.

The chain has TRBV12-5 and TRBJ1-5, with 7 bases matching TRBD1. The CDR3 loop spans 15 amino acids. Germline CDR1 and CDR2: LGHNT and FRNRAP. V was pared by 5 bases and J by 0 bases, with 4 bases of the junction left unmatched. Here the CDR3 reads CASGPDRYSNQPQHF. As DNA, the CDR3 is TGTGCTAGTGGTCCGGACAGGTATAGCAATCAGCCCCAGCATTTT. The full variable domain, in which reference TRBV12-5 and TRBJ1-5 provide the parts outside the CDR3, is DARVTQTPRHKVTEMGQEVTMRCQPILGHNTVFWYRQTMMQGLELLAYFRNRAPLDDSGMPKDRFSAEMPDATLATLKIQPSEPRDSAVYFCASGPDRYSNQPQHFGDGTRLSIL.

With respect to this clone: This same CDR3 is encoded by further DNA sequences in the sample. The chain's CDR3 is CASSPRTGENTEAFF. CDR3 coding DNA: TGTGCCAGCTCACCCCGGACAGGGGAGAACACTGAAGCTTTCTTT. This chain uses TRBV18 with TRBJ1-1; 9 nucleotides agree with TRBD1. Germline trimming cut 3 bases from V and 1 base from J; bases unmatched to any gene: 3. Germline CDR1 reads KGHSH; CDR2 reads LQKENI. The CDR3 is 15 residues long.

CDR3 nucleotides: TGTGCCAGCAGTCGTAGGGGACACCCAGTATTCACTGAAGCTTTCTTT. Its translation: CASSRRGHPVFTEAFF. The V call is TRBV7-9, the J call TRBJ1-1; D is perhaps TRBD1 (6 bases). Germline-derived CDR1 and CDR2 are SEHNR and FQNEAQ (reference sequence). The CDR3 is 16 amino acids. The V end was cut by 6 bases, the J end by 4 bases, with 21 bases between.

This clone occurred once. In DNA, the CDR3 is TGTGCCAGCAGGGACGACAGGGACGGAAAACTGTTTTTT. It codes for CASRDDRDGKLFF. V usage is TRBV6-4 and J usage is TRBJ1-4; TRBD1 matches at 7 bases. The trim removed 6 bases at V and 10 bases at J, leaving 8 bases unmatched. CDR1 is MRHNA and CDR2 is SNTAGT in the germline V gene. The CDR3 totals 13 residues.

The chain uses TRBV2 and TRBJ1-6; the D is unclear. CDR3 length: 14 amino acids. The germline V and J ends were trimmed by 3 bases and 5 bases, with 8 bases remaining between them. Per the germline V gene, CDR1 is SNHLY and CDR2 is FYNNEI. CDR3 amino acids: CASSERIDNSPLHF. The CDR3 DNA is TGTGCCAGCAGTGAGCGGATCGATAATTCACCCCTCCACTTT.

V usage is TRBV6-5 and J usage is TRBJ1-2; 8 bases align to TRBD1. Germline CDR1 is MNHEY and CDR2 is SVGAGI. The CDR3 consists of 14 residues. With 4 bases clipped from V and 5 bases from J, the junction kept 6 bases outside the gene matches. In DNA form, the CDR3 reads TGTGCCAGCAGTTTCGTAACAGGGGGATATGGCTACACCTTC. This codes for CASSFVTGGYGYTF.

This sequence joins TRBV19 and TRBJ2-1; a possible D gene is TRBD2 (5 bases). Germline CDR1 LNHDA, CDR2 SQIVND (reference sequence). The CDR3 has 16 amino acids. Deletions cut 3 bases from V and 2 bases from J, with 14 bases between. In DNA, the CDR3 is TGTGCCAGTAGTATTGAAGGGAGCTTCCCCTACAATGAGCAGTTCTTC. It is translated as CASSIEGSFPYNEQFF.

The rearrangement uses TRBV30 and TRBJ1-6; the D is unclear. Germline CDR1 reads GTSNPN; CDR2 reads SVGIG (reference sequence). This CDR3 region has 16 residues. V was cut by 1 base and J by 0 bases, with 10 bases left in between. The CDR3 region has the DNA TGTGCCTGGAGTGGAGACATCCTCTCCTATAATTCACCCCTCCACTTT. It codes for CAWSGDILSYNSPLHF.

The rearrangement joins TRBV6-5 to TRBJ2-2; D might be TRBD1 (6 bases). The V end was cut by 6 bases, the J end by 0 bases, with 11 bases between. Germline V CDR1 and CDR2: MNHEY, SVGAGI. CDR3 length equals 15 residues. The CDR3 DNA reads as TGTGCCAGCAGCACAGGGAACGCGAACACCGGGGAGCTGTTTTTT. Its protein is CASSTGNANTGELFF.

The gene calls are TRBV6-4 and TRBJ2-7; 8 bases fit TRBD2. This CDR3 contains 15 residues. The germline gives CDR1 MRHNA, CDR2 SNTAGT. Germline trimming cut 4 bases from V and 8 bases from J; bases unmatched to any gene: 13. The DNA of the CDR3 is TGTGCCAGCAGTGCTTCCCCGGGACTAGGACTACAGCAGTACTTC. This sequence encodes CASSASPGLGLQQYF.

This chain links TRBV18 with TRBJ2-1; 9 bases line up with TRBD2. CDR1 and CDR2 from the germline V gene are KGHSH and LQKENI. The CDR3 has 15 amino acids. V was clipped by 5 bases and J by 2 bases; unmatched bases: 4. CDR3 sequence (DNA): TGTGCCAGCTCATTCAGCGGGGGGACCTACAATGAGCAGTTCTTC. Its translation: CASSFSGGTYNEQFF.

The V gene is TRBV19, the J gene TRBJ2-7, with TRBD1 as a possible D gene (6 bases). V was pared by 6 bases and J by 4 bases, with 13 bases between. Germline V gene data show CDR1 as LNHDA and CDR2 as SQIVND (reference sequence). The CDR3 totals 13 residues. CDR3 DNA: TGTGCCAGTAGCTCCGACAGGCGTTACGAGCAGTACTTC. The encoded protein is CASSSDRRYEQYF.

The gene calls are TRBV19 and TRBJ1-5; D might be TRBD1 (5 bases). Germline assignment: CDR1 LNHDA and CDR2 SQIVND (reference sequence). V lost 4 bases and J lost 0, with 10 bases in between. The CDR3 length is 15 residues. For the CDR3, the DNA is TGTGCCAGTAGTACCGCGGGGGATAGCAATCAGCCCCAGCATTTT. Its translation is CASSTAGDSNQPQHF.